The sequence of this T cell receptor (beta chain) was determined in a study of shared clonotypes between healthy human individuals. As defined, naive CD8 cells were CD45RO-negative and positively selected for CCR7, with terminally differentiated effector memory CD45RA+ cells excluded. Here immunoSEQ multiplex PCR was the method, and the copy in TCRdb shows in-frame clones only, minus some. The profile shows 560,000 or so clones, roughly 96% of them singletons. Sequencing was done on a sample of naive CD8+ T cells sorted from blood. The TCR sequence derives from a woman between 25 and 40 years old in good health.

Here the CDR3 reads CASSLDPGQGTDTQYF. The DNA for the CDR3 is TGTGCCAGCAGCCTAGATCCGGGACAGGGAACAGATACGCAGTATTTT. The chain employs TRBV7-8 and TRBJ2-3; TRBD1 matches at 9 bases. The CDR3 has 16 residues. Germline V gene sequence: CDR1 SGHVS, CDR2 FQNEAQ. V shed 5 bases, J shed 3 bases, and the junction held 9 bases outside the gene matches.